This TCR beta chain derives from a study of T cell clonality in common variable immunodeficiency. Study conclusions and caveats: What drives increased CVID clonality needs T cell subpopulation sequencing. Compared with controls, CVID subjects had fewer shared TCRbeta clones.

Here immunoSEQ multiplex PCR was the method, and the copy in TCRdb shows in-frame clones only, minus some. In total the sample includes approximately 60,000 clones, none of them seen once. This clone was detected many times. Its antigen is undetermined. The read comes to an end 3 residues before the CDR3 does, leaving the germline J gene to fill in the end. The V and J ends lost 4 bases and 1 base, in that order; junction bases with no gene match: 3. Germline values: CDR1 MNHEY, CDR2 SVGEGT. The CDR3 loop spans 15 amino acids. Caucasian heritage predominated among both patients and controls. The source material was peripheral blood mononuclear cells. The receptor's source is a person aged 18 to 70 in good health. The chain couples TRBV6-2 or TRBV6-3 to TRBJ1-4, with TRBD1 identical over 7 bases. CDR3 sequence: CASSWNRGTNEKLFF. The part of the CDR3 DNA that was read is TGTGCCAGCAGTTGGAACAGGGGAACTAATGAAAAA.